This T cell receptor (beta chain) was captured by sequencing in a study of cytotoxic CD8 clonotypes in ibrutinib-treated CLL. General study results and limits: Baseline clonality, higher than in age-matched healthy donors, tracked circulating CD8+ T-cell counts. Sustained-remission and progressing patients' sampling times differed. Clonality rose at ibrutinib response, held steady in sustained remission, and fell toward baseline at progression.

About this clone: What it binds is unknown.

Sequencing was performed with immunoSEQ multiplex PCR; in TCRdb, only in-frame clones are kept and a portion is missing. The repertoire holds 200,000 or so clones, with roughly 73% as singletons. The J segment lost 7 bases and the V segment lost 7 bases, leaving 7 bases of the junction unmatched. Germline loops: CDR1 SNHLY, CDR2 FYNNEI. The CDR3 totals 14 residues. The V call is TRBV2, the J call TRBJ2-1; 10 bases align to TRBD2. The clonotype comes from a human donor with chronic lymphocytic leukemia. The sequencing used PBMCs, collected after 12 months of ibrutinib treatment. CDR3 DNA: TGTGCCAGCACTTGGACTAGCGGAGGGAATGAGCAGTTCTTC. Translating gives CASTWTSGGNEQFF. The variable domain in full, with the rest retrieved from reference TRBV2 and TRBJ2-1, is EPEVTQTPSHQVTQMGQEVILRCVPISNHLYFYWYRQILGQKVEFLVSFYNNEISEKSEIFDDQFSVERPDGSNFTLKIRSTKLEDSAMYFCASTWTSGGNEQFFGPGTRLTVL.